The T cell receptor (beta chain) described here comes from a study of shared clonotypes between healthy human individuals. Study-wide findings and caveats: Some clonotypes were shared by all four sorted-subset donors, while others were not shared. The non-shared ones had lower generation probabilities than the shared ones. Several donors held about 5.1% of naive CD4 clonotypes in common. An effect of sequencing depth on clonotype sharing among donors was expected.

V lost 3 bases to trimming and J lost 5 bases, with 10 bases between them. Germline V gene data show CDR1 as MNHEY and CDR2 as SMNVEV (reference sequence). The CDR3 length is 14 residues. The table came from immunoSEQ multiplex PCR; TCRdb's copy has only in-frame clones and leaves some out. The sample shows approximately 1.5 million clones, approximately 98% of them seen only once. As concerns this clone: The antigen remains unidentified. The identical CDR3 is also encoded by other nucleotide sequences in the sample.

V usage is TRBV27 and J usage is TRBJ1-4, with D perhaps TRBD1 (5 bases). Sequenced: naive CD4+ T cells sorted from blood. Subset denoted: CD45RA+ positively selected. The receptor was isolated from a man between 25 and 39 years old in good health. CDR3 protein: CASSFRGGNEKLFF. The CDR3 nucleotides read TGTGCCAGCAGTTTTAGGGGTGGCAATGAAAAACTGTTTTTT.